This T cell receptor beta chain was recorded in a study of CD8+ T cells in alopecia areata (dated by TCRdb to 2016 to 2018). General notes on the study: To study T cell clonal expansion in alopecia areata, the researchers applied high-throughput TCRbeta sequencing to both the C3H/HeJ mouse model and human patients. Scalp clonality was compared across normal scalp (n=4), patchy alopecia areata scalp (n=8), and alopecia totalis/universalis scalp (n=8). RNA came from the PAXgene miRNA kit for fixed scalp, the miRNeasy kit for PBMCs, and the RNeasy kit for mouse skin. TCRbeta CDR3 regions were amplified by immunoSEQ multiplex PCR using 35 Vbeta forward and 13 Jbeta reverse primers. In humans, TCRbeta sequencing was performed on scalp tissue and on sorted CD4+ and CD8+ peripheral blood T cells from healthy controls and from patients with patchy or totalis/universalis alopecia areata. Study-wide conclusions, independent of this receptor: Scalp TCR repertoire analysis is complicated because resident alphabeta T cells in normal human skin are also sequenced, whereas mouse skin is dominated by gammadelta T cells. TCR sequences shared between patients were less clear than in mice, possibly partly because of HLA diversity in the patient population. Compared with normal scalp, lesional scalp, particularly in alopecia totalis/universalis, had higher clonality and more expanded CD8+ clones, which suggests antigenic drive.

The library came from the immunoSEQ multiplex PCR assay. RNA was extracted from all samples and reverse transcribed into cDNA as template for TCR sequencing. SuperScript III was used to make first-strand cDNA, primed with a 2:1 mix of oligo-dT and random hexamers. A synthetic immune receptor repertoire was used to assess amplification bias, and residual bias was removed computationally. In the authors' own workflow: Raw reads were preprocessed for error removal, and CDR3 was defined according to IMGT conventions as running from the conserved cysteine to phenylalanine. Clonality was computed by normalizing Shannon entropy by log2 of the number of productive unique TCRs and subtracting the result from 1. Scalp TCRbeta sequences were cross-referenced with sorted blood CD4 and CD8 repertoires so that the CD4 or CD8 identity of scalp clones could be inferred. TCRdb provides this immuneACCESS table in a form limited to in-frame rearrangements. Some clones are lacking; in checked studies, under half of them reflect an unresolved V gene, and why the rest are absent is not known. The DNA gave D and trimming, while V, J and clone size come from that table. The sample table records approximately 30,000 clones; more than 55% of these occur just once. Roughly 18% of the sample rests with the top ten.

V gives up 8 bases and J gives up 9 bases, and the segment between their germline ends measures 11 bases. The CDR3 starts with the cysteine, ends with the phenylalanine, and has 10 residues. Kept here is only the CDR3 DNA, which spans 30 bases and is read in frame from base 1. CDR1 is given as SQVTM and CDR2 as ANQGSEA, both from the germline V gene. From alopecia areata patients, peripheral blood was collected along with lesional scalp punch biopsies. PBMCs were isolated by density centrifugation and stained for CD3, CD4 and CD8, after which CD4+ and CD8+ T cells were sorted on a FACSAria. As part of a multicenter biomarker study, untreated alopecia areata patients were recruited. Blood CD8+ T cells from 4 to 6 biomarker-study patients were further sorted into NKG2D-low and NKG2D-high fractions. Note on this clone: This clone's antigen is unknown. One base away there is no much larger clone; base qualities are not given.

The sequenced sample was NKG2D-high CD8+ T cells sorted from blood. Explained via the paper, the cell subset or site label denotes: sorted CD8+ NKG2D-high blood T cells. The TCR was taken from a human donor with alopecia areata. This receptor chain uses TRBV29-1 and TRBJ2-1, with no reliable assignment of the D segment. The CDR3 in this case is CSLLLGEQFF. The nucleotide sequence is given as TGCAGCCTCCTACTGGGTGAGCAGTTCTTC.